This T cell receptor beta chain emerged from a study of T cell responses to AZD1222 COVID-19 vaccine. Study-wide results and limits: Unmutated variant regions are reportedly targeted by nearly half of spike-specific TCRs. Researchers report vaccine-associated CD4 TCRs spanning spike, with dominance at 160-218 and 743-854. Mostly white British, mostly female donors; authors suggested clonal diversity may be underestimated.

Measured with immunoSEQ multiplex PCR; TCRdb has only the in-frame clones, and not every one. Among about 160,000 clones listed, roughly 90% were seen once. The trim removed 2 bases at V and 6 bases at J, leaving 8 bases unmatched. Germline values: CDR1 MNHNY, CDR2 SVGAGI (reference sequence). The CDR3 length is 15 residues. Recipients boosted at about 4 weeks or about 12 weeks are pooled. As concerns this clone: Its antigen remains unknown.

The gene calls are TRBV6-6 and TRBJ2-7, with 9 nucleotides matching TRBD2. Here the sequenced sample was peripheral blood, taken 28 days after the second AZD1222 dose. The TCR originated in an adult who received the AZD1222 COVID-19 vaccine. The CDR3 here is CASSYVAGGQGEQYF. The CDR3 nucleotides are TGTGCCAGCAGTTACGTGGCGGGAGGGCAGGGCGAGCAGTACTTC.